This entry lists 17 T cell receptor beta chains sequenced from one sample in a study of metastatic and nonmetastatic thyroid tumors. Until they underwent thyroid surgery, no patient had received any treatment. TCRdb used MiXCR to call clones anew from the PCR reads. This sample carries 15,000 to 20,000 clones, 30% to 35% of them seen once, and the ten largest clones take 20% to 25%. The source material was adjacent normal tissue. The receptors derive from a female donor with papillary thyroid cancer or a benign thyroid nodule (not recorded which). Some clones in this sample may be carry-over from other donors' samples.

The chain employs TRBV11-2 and TRBJ2-3, with TRBD1 identical over 10 bases. This CDR3 spans 15 amino acids. Looked up from germline, CDR1 is SGHAT and CDR2 is FQNNGV. With V trimmed by 6 bases and J by 1 base, 4 bases remained unmatched. Written as DNA, the CDR3 is TGTGCCAGCAGATCCGGGACAGGGGGCACAGATACGCAGTATTTT. Translation: CASRSGTGGTDTQYF.

Comment on this clone: At one boundary the junction diverges from the germline segment, which might be a read error. This chain connects TRBV2 to TRBJ2-2; 10 bases fit TRBD1. From germline, CDR1 is SNHLY and CDR2 FYNNEI. The CDR3 covers 17 residues. The CDR3 DNA sequence: TGTGCCAGCAGTGAAGCGGAGGGACAGGGGACGGACGGGGAGCTGCTTTTT. Its translation: CASSEAEGQGTDGELLF.

The sample holds many counts of this clone. The chain uses TRBV15 and TRBJ2-3, with TRBD2 matching 8 bases. The germline CDR1 and CDR2 sequences are LNHNV and YYDKDF (reference sequence). V gave up 1 base and J gave up 6 bases; unmatched junction bases: 15. The CDR3 sequence is 18 residues long. The CDR3 coding sequence is TGTGCCACCAGCAGAGTCTGGGCGGGGGGTGCCCGAGTGGATACGCAGTATTTT. This translates into CATSRVWAGGARVDTQYF.

Sample share makes this clone medium-sized. This chain links TRBV6-1 with TRBJ1-2; 9 nucleotides align to TRBD1. The CDR3 is 13 amino acids. The V gene end was trimmed by 6 bases and the J gene end by 3 bases; junction bases not matched to a gene: 2. The germline CDR1 and CDR2 sequences are MNHNS and SASEGT. This chain's CDR3 is CASRQGAYYGYTF. CDR3 sequence (DNA): TGTGCCAGCAGACAGGGGGCGTACTATGGCTACACCTTC.

The chain couples TRBV28 to TRBJ1-1; no reliable D call. The CDR3 totals 13 residues. Germline V gives CDR1 MDHEN, CDR2 SYDVKM. Trimming shortened V by 6 bases and J by 2 bases, and 10 bases separated the two germline ends. The CDR3 bases are TGTGCCAGCAGAGCAGGAATCAACACTGAAGCTTTCTTT. Translating it yields CASRAGINTEAFF. Full variable domain (rest looked up from reference TRBV28 and TRBJ1-1): DVKVTQSSRYLVKRTGEKVFLECVQDMDHENMFWYRQDPGLGLRLIYFSYDVKMKEKGDIPEGYSVSREKKERFSLILESASTNQTSMYLCASRAGINTEAFFGQGTRLTVV.

This clone occurred a few times. This rearrangement joins TRBV12-3 or TRBV12-4 to TRBJ2-4; 10 bases are shared with TRBD1. This CDR3 is 16 amino acids long. J gave up 1 base and V 6 bases, and 6 bases lay outside the gene matches. DNA of the CDR3: TGTGCCAGCAGCCTGGGACAGGGGCACGCCAAAAACATTCAGTACTTC. This gives the protein CASSLGQGHAKNIQYF.

This clone is medium-sized within its sample. The gene calls are TRBV4-2 and TRBJ1-2, with TRBD1 matching 7 bases. Germline V lookup: CDR1 LGHNA, CDR2 YNFKEQ. Germline trimming cut 4 bases from V and 4 bases from J; bases unmatched to any gene: 3. The CDR3 is 13 residues long. CDR3 in DNA: TGTGCCAGCAGCCTGGGACAGCTCTATGGCTACACCTTC. Translated: CASSLGQLYGYTF.

This clone was recorded only once. This chain uses TRBV28 with TRBJ1-1, with 8 bases identical to TRBD1. The junction had 5 bases not matched to a gene; V was cut back by 6 bases and J by 8 bases. The CDR3 loop spans 12 amino acids. The germline gives CDR1 MDHEN, CDR2 SYDVKM. Here the CDR3 DNA reads TGTGCCAGCAGAATCACAGGGGGGGAAGCTTTCTTT. The encoded protein is CASRITGGEAFF.

The V and J genes are TRBV6-1 and TRBJ1-5; the D is unclear. Germline-derived CDR1 and CDR2 are MNHNS and SASEGT. This CDR3 comprises 13 residues. The V gene lost 5 bases and the J gene lost 3 bases, with 8 bases spanning the gap. The CDR3 sequence is CASSQVSNQPQHF. In DNA, the CDR3 is TGTGCCAGCAGTCAAGTCTCCAATCAGCCCCAGCATTTT.

This clone turned up a few times. J is TRBJ1-2 and V is TRBV6-1; TRBD1 agrees at 7 bases. The V and J ends lost 11 bases and 6 bases, in that order; junction bases with no gene match: 12. The length of the CDR3 is 13 residues. Germline CDR1 is MNHNS and CDR2 is SASEGT. CDR3 bases: TGTGCCTCCCGGAAGGCCGGGACAGATGGCTACACCTTC. This translates into CASRKAGTDGYTF.

This rearrangement joins TRBV30 to TRBJ1-2; weak D call: TRBD1 (5 bases). This CDR3 contains 12 residues. Germline V gene lookup returns CDR1 GTSNPN and CDR2 SVGIG (reference sequence). V gave up 5 bases and J gave up 10 bases, with 17 bases separating them. Here the CDR3 DNA reads TGTGCCTGGCACCCACGGACATTTGACTACACCTTC. This gives the protein CAWHPRTFDYTF.

J is TRBJ2-7 and V is TRBV6-2 or TRBV6-3, with 11 positions matching TRBD2. Germline loops: CDR1 MNHEY, CDR2 SVGEGT. With 2 bases clipped from V and 6 bases from J, the junction kept 12 bases outside the gene matches. This CDR3 is built from 17 residues. This CDR3 is CASSYGSGGAWTSEQYF. The CDR3 DNA reads as TGTGCCAGCAGTTACGGTAGCGGGGGGGCCTGGACGAGCGAGCAGTACTTC.

This clone has just a few counts. The chain combines TRBV6-1 with TRBJ2-7, with D maybe TRBD2 (6 bases). The CDR3 loop spans 13 amino acids. Trimming left V 6 bases short and J 1 base short, with 10 bases between. Germline CDR1 reads MNHNS; CDR2 reads SASEGT. CDR3 nucleotide sequence: TGTGCCAGCAGGAGCGCGGGATCCTACGAGCAGTACTTC. Amino acids: CASRSAGSYEQYF.

This clone was detected a few times. The CDR3 spells CASSIGTATYNEQFF. As DNA, the CDR3 is TGTGCCAGTAGTATCGGGACAGCCACCTACAATGAGCAGTTCTTC. The chain is built from TRBV19 and TRBJ2-1; 7 bases fit TRBD1. The CDR3 is made up of 15 amino acids. The V and J ends lost 3 bases and 2 bases, in that order; junction bases with no gene match: 4. Germline V gives CDR1 LNHDA, CDR2 SQIVND (reference sequence). Complete variable domain (other parts from reference TRBV19 and TRBJ2-1): DGGITQSPKYLFRKEGQNVTLSCEQNLNHDAMYWYRQDPGQGLRLIYYSQIVNDFQKGDIAEGYSVSREKKESFPLTVTSAQKNPTAFYLCASSIGTATYNEQFFGPGTRLTVL.

The V gene is TRBV6-1, the J gene TRBJ2-1, with TRBD2 matching over 9 bases. This CDR3 comprises 16 residues. Germline CDR1 is MNHNS and CDR2 is SASEGT. V shed 0 bases, J shed 7 bases, and the junction held 7 bases outside the gene matches. The CDR3 DNA reads as TGTGCCAGCAGTGAAGCGATGAGCGGGGGGAGAAATGAGCAGTTCTTC. This sequence encodes CASSEAMSGGRNEQFF.

This clone counts as medium-sized (0.01 to 0.1%). The chain couples TRBV27 to TRBJ1-3, with a weak D call TRBD1 (5 bases). CDR1 MNHEY and CDR2 SMNVEV come from the germline V gene (reference sequence). The CDR3 sequence is 15 residues long. Trimming cost V 5 bases and J 2 bases, with 13 bases left between them. CDR3: CASSLTGGAGNTIYF. In DNA, the CDR3 is TGTGCCAGCAGTCTCACTGGGGGAGCTGGAAACACCATATATTTT.

This clone was observed many times. The DNA of the CDR3 is TGCAGCGTTCAGGGGAGGGGTCCCTACGAGCAGTACTTC. It encodes CSVQGRGPYEQYF. V is TRBV29-1 and J is TRBJ2-7; D is possibly TRBD2 (7 bases). Germline V gene data show CDR1 as SQVTM and CDR2 as ANQGSEA. V lost 5 bases, J lost 2 bases, and 13 bases lay in between. The CDR3 contains 13 residues.